What follows are 32 T cell receptor beta chains derived from one specimen sequenced in a study of early T cells in non-severe SARS-CoV-2 infection. TCRdb called the 5' RACE reads again in MiXCR, with one record for every CDR3 protein. The table lists tens of thousands of distinct CDR3 sequences, roughly 10% of them singletons. Input material: whole blood. These receptors all come from an adult who was a healthcare worker with PCR-confirmed SARS-CoV-2 infection or an uninfected control (not recorded which).

At least ten counts were recorded for this clonotype. The chain uses TRBV7-9 and TRBJ2-1; 10 bases map to TRBD2. Unmatched junction bases numbered 13, after V lost 2 bases and J lost 6 bases. Per the germline V gene, CDR1 is SEHNR and CDR2 is FQNEAQ (reference sequence). This CDR3 is 18 amino acids long. CDR3 in DNA: TGTGCCAGCAGCTTACCCCACCGCCTAGCGGGAGTCCGCAATGAGCAGTTCTTC. Amino acids: CASSLPHRLAGVRNEQFF.

The chain carries TRBV20-1 and TRBJ1-1, with D hard to call. With 0 bases removed from V and 5 bases from J, the gap between germline ends came to 7 bases. The CDR3 is 12 amino acids. Germline CDR1 DFQATT, CDR2 SNEGSKA (reference sequence). CDR3 sequence reads: CSARDPRTEAFF. The CDR3 region has the DNA TGCAGTGCTAGAGATCCCAGGACTGAAGCTTTCTTT.

This clonotype was seen at least ten times. V gene TRBV20-1 combines with J gene TRBJ1-4; possibly TRBD1 for D (5 bases). The ends were cut back, 7 bases at V and 7 bases at J, with 13 bases in the middle. The CDR3 is made up of 12 amino acids. Germline V gives CDR1 DFQATT, CDR2 SNEGSKA (reference sequence). The CDR3 reads CSGVGQGEKLFF. CDR3 nucleotide sequence: TGCAGTGGAGTGGGGCAAGGTGAAAAACTGTTTTTT.

This clonotype appeared many times. The V call is TRBV7-3, the J call TRBJ2-2; 12 bases align to TRBD2. Germline CDR1 reads SGHTA; CDR2 reads FQGTGA. This CDR3 has 17 amino acids. J gave up 4 bases and V 5 bases, and 8 bases lay outside the gene matches. CDR3 sequence reads: CASSLLAGGPSTGELFF. In nucleotides, the CDR3 is TGTGCCAGCAGCCTCCTAGCGGGAGGGCCGAGCACCGGGGAGCTGTTTTTT.

The gene calls are TRBV11-2 and TRBJ2-1; unclear D gene. Trimming pared 0 bases from V and 6 bases from J, leaving 6 bases between. Germline assignment: CDR1 SGHAT and CDR2 FQNNGV. This CDR3 is built from 13 residues. This CDR3 reads CASSLDTANEQFF. The CDR3 DNA reads TGTGCCAGCAGCTTAGATACAGCCAATGAGCAGTTCTTC.

This clonotype showed up many times. The chain joins TRBV6-2 or TRBV6-3 to TRBJ2-5, with unresolved D. The germline V and J ends were trimmed by 6 bases and 3 bases, with 17 bases remaining between them. This CDR3 has 15 amino acids. CDR1 is MNHEY and CDR2 is SVGEGT in the germline V gene. CDR3 nucleotides: TGTGCCAGCAGAAGCCTCAGAGCGAATAAAGAGACCCAGTACTTC. This sequence encodes CASRSLRANKETQYF.

In this sample, this clonotype turned up a few times. V usage is TRBV3-1 and J usage is TRBJ2-6; 8 bases map to TRBD2. The CDR3 has 19 residues. Losses at the gene ends were 4 bases for V and 0 bases for J; bases not matched to a gene: 11. Germline V gene data show CDR1 as LGHDT and CDR2 as YNNKEL (reference sequence). The CDR3 nucleotides read TGTGCCAGCAGCCCATCCGAGTCGCGGGAGGCCTCTGGGGCCAACGTCCTGACTTTC. The encoded protein is CASSPSESREASGANVLTF.

The chain has TRBV18 and TRBJ1-5; tentatively, D is TRBD1 (6 bases). Germline V gives CDR1 KGHSH, CDR2 LQKENI. V lost 3 bases, J lost 7 bases, and 16 bases lay in between. The CDR3 is 15 amino acids. The CDR3 here is CASSPIQGQGQPQHF. DNA for the CDR3: TGTGCCAGCTCACCTATCCAGGGGCAGGGCCAGCCCCAGCATTTT.

This clonotype was recorded many times. This chain links TRBV11-2 with TRBJ1-2; 8 positions match TRBD1. CDR3 length: 13 amino acids. Germline V gives CDR1 SGHAT, CDR2 FQNNGV. The V segment lost 2 bases and the J segment 6 bases; nucleotides outside the gene matches: 2. The CDR3 here is CASSLQGADGYTF. In nucleotides, the CDR3 is TGTGCCAGCAGCTTACAGGGGGCAGATGGCTACACCTTC.

This clonotype was detected a few times. This chain links TRBV7-9 with TRBJ2-3; TRBD2 agrees at 12 bases. V shed 3 bases and J 0 bases; nucleotides not matched to a gene: 7. Germline V gives CDR1 SEHNR, CDR2 FQNEAQ (reference sequence). The CDR3 is made up of 18 amino acids. Here the CDR3 reads CASSFGTSGRSSTDTQYF. Here the CDR3 DNA reads TGTGCCAGCAGCTTTGGGACTAGCGGGCGATCTAGCACAGATACGCAGTATTTT.

This clonotype was counted at least ten times. This chain joins TRBV12-3 or TRBV12-4 and TRBJ1-1, with D possibly being TRBD1 (5 bases). Trimming took off 5 bases at V and 4 bases at J, with 11 bases between the two ends. This CDR3 is 13 amino acids long. The chain's CDR3 is CASSPWTLTEAFF. CDR3 in DNA: TGTGCCAGCAGTCCTTGGACACTCACTGAAGCTTTCTTT.

The chain recombines TRBV5-6 with TRBJ1-2; perhaps TRBD1 as D (5 bases). The CDR3 has 14 residues. Germline-derived CDR1 and CDR2 are SGHDT and YYEEEE. The V end lost 5 bases, the J end lost 6 bases, and 17 bases lay between the germline ends. The CDR3 here is CASSQGDRWDGYTF. The CDR3 DNA sequence: TGTGCCAGCAGTCAAGGGGACCGATGGGATGGCTACACCTTC. The full variable domain, rest sourced from reference TRBV5-6 and TRBJ1-2, is DAGVTQSPTHLIKTRGQQVTLRCSPKSGHDTVSWYQQALGQGPQFIFQYYEEEERQRGNFPDRFSGHQFPNYSSELNVNALLLGDSALYLCASSQGDRWDGYTFGSGTRLTVV.

This clonotype was found a few times. This rearrangement joins TRBV5-4 to TRBJ2-1, with TRBD2 identical over 9 bases. The junction had 3 bases not matched to a gene; V was cut back by 5 bases and J by 0 bases. Germline-derived CDR1 and CDR2 are SGHNT and YYREEE (reference sequence). The CDR3 is made up of 15 amino acids. CDR3 sequence reads: CASRNSGSSYNEQFF. For the CDR3, the DNA is TGTGCCAGCAGGAATAGCGGGAGCTCCTACAATGAGCAGTTCTTC.

Ten or more counts support this clonotype. This chain joins TRBV19 and TRBJ2-7; perhaps TRBD1 as D (7 bases). Trimming took 5 bases from V and 2 from J, leaving 22 bases between them. The CDR3 consists of 17 residues. The germline V gene encodes CDR1 LNHDA and CDR2 SQIVND (reference sequence). The CDR3 reads CASSPQTGTLTTYEQYF. The CDR3 DNA reads TGTGCCAGTAGTCCTCAGACAGGGACTCTTACAACCTACGAGCAGTACTTC.

At least ten counts were recorded for this clonotype. The rearrangement uses TRBV11-3 and TRBJ2-1, with a possible D match to TRBD2 (5 bases). The CDR3 has 15 residues. Germline CDR1 and CDR2: SGHNT and YENEEA. Trimming pared 4 bases from V and 2 bases from J, leaving 12 bases between. CDR3 protein: CASSSGLSAYNEQFF. CDR3 in DNA: TGTGCCAGCAGCTCTGGACTGTCCGCCTACAATGAGCAGTTCTTC.

The rearrangement links TRBV12-3 or TRBV12-4 to TRBJ2-7, with TRBD1 as a possible D gene (5 bases). The ends were cut back, 2 bases at V and 7 bases at J, with 6 bases in the middle. The CDR3 is 11 amino acids. The CDR3 sequence is CASSLRGEQYF. The CDR3, as DNA: TGTGCCAGCAGTTTAAGGGGAGAGCAGTACTTC.

This clonotype showed up many times. V is TRBV5-1 and J is TRBJ2-6, with a possible D match to TRBD1 (6 bases). This CDR3 is 16 amino acids long. V dropped 2 bases and J dropped 4 bases, with 13 bases sitting between them. The germline gives CDR1 SGHRS, CDR2 YFSETQ. The CDR3 sequence: CASSFTGFSGANVLTF. In DNA, the CDR3 is TGCGCCAGCAGCTTCACAGGGTTTTCCGGGGCCAACGTCCTGACTTTC.

This clonotype was counted ten times or more. The chain uses TRBV24-1 and TRBJ2-1, with 13 bases that match TRBD2. The CDR3 length is 15 residues. Per the germline V gene, CDR1 is KGHDR and CDR2 is SFDVKD. V lost 7 bases to trimming and J lost 5 bases; unmatched junction nucleotides: 4. The CDR3 DNA follows: TGTGCCACCAGGGGGGGACTAGCGGGAAACAATGAGCAGTTCTTC. Translation: CATRGGLAGNNEQFF.

This clonotype was observed many times. The chain employs TRBV30 and TRBJ1-3; D uncertain. This CDR3 contains 14 residues. Trimming stripped 6 bases from V and 0 bases from J, with 12 bases between. Germline V gives CDR1 GTSNPN, CDR2 SVGIG (reference sequence). The CDR3 is CACHPRISGNTIYF. CDR3 DNA sequence: TGTGCCTGCCACCCAAGGATCTCTGGAAACACCATATATTTT.

The chain couples TRBV20-1 to TRBJ2-1; 8 nucleotides line up with TRBD1. Trimming at V came to 1 base and at J to 11 bases, leaving 4 bases not matched to a gene. The CDR3 is 12 amino acids. From germline, CDR1 is DFQATT and CDR2 SNEGSKA (reference sequence). CDR3 coding DNA: TGCAGTGCTAGAGGCGGACAGGGCCAGCAGTTCTTC. Residues: CSARGGQGQQFF.

This clonotype has ten or more counts. The rearrangement uses TRBV29-1 and TRBJ2-1; D possibly corresponds to TRBD2 (6 bases). The CDR3 contains 13 residues. Germline V gene sequence: CDR1 SQVTM, CDR2 ANQGSEA. V was cut by 5 bases and J by 4 bases, with 12 bases left in between. DNA of the CDR3: TGCAGCGTTCCCGGGACTCATTACAATGAGCAGTTCTTC. It yields the protein CSVPGTHYNEQFF.

The sample holds many counts of this clonotype. The genes are TRBV11-2 and TRBJ2-1; 10 positions match TRBD2. The CDR3 is made up of 17 amino acids. V was clipped by 5 bases and J by 1 base; unmatched bases: 8. From germline, CDR1 is SGHAT and CDR2 FQNNGV. CDR3 nucleotide sequence: TGTGCCAGCAGCGCCCCGGGACTAGCGTTGTCCTACAATGAGCAGTTCTTC. This codes for CASSAPGLALSYNEQFF.

Ten or more counts support this clonotype. The V gene is TRBV29-1, the J gene TRBJ2-5; no firm D call. The CDR3 contains 10 residues. Trimming removed 4 bases at V and 4 bases at J, with 4 bases between. The germline CDR1 and CDR2 sequences are SQVTM and ANQGSEA. The CDR3 sequence is CSVGRETQYF. CDR3 coding DNA: TGCAGCGTTGGTAGAGAGACCCAGTACTTC.

In its sample, this clonotype was seen many times. The chain has TRBV29-1 and TRBJ2-2; 8 positions agree with TRBD1. Germline trimming cut 1 base from V and 7 bases from J; bases unmatched to any gene: 5. Germline CDR1 reads SQVTM; CDR2 reads ANQGSEA. The CDR3 length is 14 residues. CDR3 nucleotides: TGCAGCGTTGAAGGGACAGGGAGTGGCGGGGAGCTGTTTTTT. Translating it yields CSVEGTGSGGELFF.

J is TRBJ2-2 and V is TRBV5-4; no clear D. CDR3 length: 16 amino acids. V gave up 0 bases and J gave up 1 base, with 10 bases separating them. The germline CDR1 and CDR2 sequences are SGHNT and YYREEE (reference sequence). CDR3 region: CASSLVFRQNTGELFF. The CDR3 DNA reads as TGTGCCAGCAGCTTGGTGTTTAGGCAGAACACCGGGGAGCTGTTTTTT.

This clonotype was picked up a small number of times. The chain is built from TRBV2 and TRBJ1-1; 7 nucleotides line up with TRBD1. Germline CDR1 SNHLY, CDR2 FYNNEI. The CDR3 is 15 amino acids. V trimming: 2 bases; J trimming: 5 bases; junction bases outside the gene matches: 8. CDR3 nucleotide sequence: TGTGCCAGCAGTGAAATCGCAGGGGGGCAGACTGAAGCTTTCTTT. It yields the protein CASSEIAGGQTEAFF.

This clonotype was counted between two and nine times. This chain uses TRBV6-5 with TRBJ1-1; no definite D call. CDR1 is MNHEY, CDR2 SVGAGI, per germline. V lost 6 bases and J 3 bases, leaving 17 bases between the germline ends. This CDR3 region has 15 residues. CDR3 sequence (DNA): TGTGCCAGCAGCTACAGCCGAGTCGGAGACACTGAAGCTTTCTTT. It specifies CASSYSRVGDTEAFF.

This clonotype was observed a few times. This sequence joins TRBV3-1 and TRBJ2-7; possible D gene TRBD2, 6 bases. This CDR3 has 21 residues. The germline V gene encodes CDR1 LGHDT and CDR2 YNNKEL (reference sequence). Trimming took 7 bases from V and 6 from J, leaving 40 bases between them. CDR3 nucleotide sequence: TGTGCCAGCACCTCGGGACTCCAGGACGTCACGATGGGTGGGAGCCTATGCGAGCAGTACTTC. This gives the protein CASTSGLQDVTMGGSLCEQYF.

This chain joins TRBV7-2 and TRBJ2-5; perhaps TRBD2 as D (7 bases). Germline CDR1 SGHTA, CDR2 FQGNSA. The CDR3 covers 14 residues. Trimming left V 5 bases short and J 2 bases short, with 12 bases between. CDR3 DNA sequence: TGTGCCAGCAGCAGGGGGGGGAATCAAGAGACCCAGTACTTC. It translates to CASSRGGNQETQYF.

This clonotype has ten or more counts. This chain connects TRBV6-5 to TRBJ1-5; the D gene is possibly TRBD1 (5 bases). Trimming stripped 6 bases from V and 2 bases from J, with 8 bases between. This CDR3 is 13 amino acids long. In germline, CDR1 is MNHEY, CDR2 SVGAGI. The CDR3 is CASRRGGNQPQHF. The CDR3 nucleotides are TGTGCCAGCAGGAGGGGCGGCAATCAGCCCCAGCATTTT.

This chain links TRBV9 with TRBJ2-3; a weak D match, TRBD2 (6 bases). This CDR3 spans 15 amino acids. V was clipped by 2 bases and J by 5 bases, with 15 bases between them. CDR1 is SGDLS and CDR2 is YYNGEE in the germline V gene. The CDR3 nucleotides are TGTGCCAGCAGCGTTCAAGAGGTAGCGGAAGATACGCAGTATTTT. It translates to CASSVQEVAEDTQYF.

The chain has TRBV20-1 and TRBJ1-2; unclear D gene. Trimming shortened V by 3 bases and J by 4 bases, and 12 bases separated the two germline ends. CDR1 is DFQATT, CDR2 SNEGSKA, per germline (reference sequence). The CDR3 extends over 13 amino acids. The CDR3 loop reads CSASVGRSYGYTF. The CDR3 bases are TGCAGTGCTAGTGTCGGACGGAGCTATGGCTACACCTTC.